The 6 T cell receptor beta chains below were found in one sample sequenced in a study of identical twins. TCRdb processed the 5' RACE reads anew with MiXCR; each CDR3 protein has one entry. Altogether 690,000 or so distinct CDR3 sequences are present, around 6% being singletons, with the ten largest covering about 1.8%. The sequenced sample was naive T cells sorted from blood. The receptors were sampled from a young man in good health.

This clonotype was observed a few times. J is TRBJ2-1 and V is TRBV3-1, with D perhaps TRBD2 (6 bases). This CDR3 is built from 14 residues. The germline gives CDR1 LGHDT, CDR2 YNNKEL (reference sequence). V lost 6 bases to trimming and J lost 9 bases, with 18 bases between them. The CDR3 loop reads CASRNSGGVGEQFF. The CDR3 DNA sequence: TGTGCCAGCAGAAATAGCGGTGGAGTTGGTGAGCAGTTCTTC.

The V gene is TRBV7-8, the J gene TRBJ1-4; 8 bases map to TRBD1. The CDR3 consists of 14 residues. Germline V gene sequence: CDR1 SGHVS, CDR2 FQNEAQ. V shed 5 bases, J shed 8 bases, and the junction held 7 bases outside the gene matches. The CDR3 protein is CASSPGQGGEKLFF. The CDR3 nucleotides are TGTGCCAGCAGCCCCGGACAGGGTGGCGAAAAACTGTTTTTT.

This clonotype was recorded at least ten times. V and J are TRBV28 and TRBJ2-7; D remains ambiguous. The CDR3 runs to 14 residues. Germline V lookup: CDR1 MDHEN, CDR2 SYDVKM. V was pared by 2 bases and J by 0 bases, with 8 bases between. In DNA form, the CDR3 reads TGTGCCAGCAGTTTACTCCGTTTCTCCTACGAGCAGTACTTC. Translating gives CASSLLRFSYEQYF. The entire variable domain, with the rest obtained from reference TRBV28 and TRBJ2-7, is as follows: DVKVTQSSRYLVKRTGEKVFLECVQDMDHENMFWYRQDPGLGLRLIYFSYDVKMKEKGDIPEGYSVSREKKERFSLILESASTNQTSMYLCASSLLRFSYEQYFGPGTRLTVT.

The chain employs TRBV29-1 and TRBJ2-3; tentative D call: TRBD1 (6 bases). The CDR3 sequence is 14 residues long. CDR1 is SQVTM, CDR2 ANQGSEA, per germline. V was cut by 5 bases and J by 0 bases, with 12 bases left in between. The CDR3 here is CSVRPGASTDTQYF. In DNA, the CDR3 is TGCAGCGTTAGGCCAGGGGCTAGCACAGATACGCAGTATTTT.

V and J are TRBV7-2 and TRBJ2-1; TRBD2 matches 7 bases. The CDR3 is 16 residues long. Germline loops: CDR1 SGHTA, CDR2 FQGNSA. V lost 5 bases to trimming and J lost 0 bases; unmatched junction nucleotides: 7. The CDR3 nucleotides read TGTGCCAGCAGCGCAGTGGGGGGGAGCTCCTACAATGAGCAGTTCTTC. It yields the protein CASSAVGGSSYNEQFF.

This clonotype has at least ten counts. V and J are TRBV25-1 and TRBJ2-5; unclear D gene. The CDR3 runs to 13 residues. The germline gives CDR1 MGHDK, CDR2 SYGVNS. Trimming pared 10 bases from V and 1 base from J, leaving 13 bases between. CDR3 in amino acids: CATELDGQETQYF. DNA of the CDR3: TGTGCCACCGAGCTAGACGGCCAAGAGACCCAGTACTTC. The complete variable domain, with remaining parts taken from reference TRBV25-1 and TRBJ2-5, reads EADIYQTPRYLVIGTGKKITLECSQTMGHDKMYWYQQDPGMELHLIHYSYGVNSTEKGDLSSESTVSRIRTEHFPLTLESARPSHTSQYLCATELDGQETQYFGPGTRLLVL.